Presented here are 29 T cell receptor beta chains from one specimen sequenced in a study of control samples from healthy donors and cancer patients. The assay was immunoSEQ multiplex PCR, and TCRdb's table has in-frame clones only and misses some. The table includes over 150,000 clones, about 91% detected once. What was sequenced was blood. The receptor set was obtained from a woman aged 40-49 years in good health.

This rearrangement joins TRBV10-3 to TRBJ2-5; D might be TRBD2 (6 bases). CDR3 size: 15 residues. The V end was cut by 3 bases, the J end by 4 bases, with 15 bases between. Germline V lookup: CDR1 ENHRY, CDR2 SYGVKD. The chain's CDR3 is CAISDRRGPLETQYF. The CDR3 nucleotides are TGTGCCATCAGTGATAGGAGGGGTCCTTTAGAGACCCAGTACTTC.

The chain joins TRBV24-1 to TRBJ2-2, with no clear D. The CDR3 spans 14 residues. Germline values: CDR1 KGHDR, CDR2 SFDVKD. V lost 0 bases, J lost 6 bases, and 7 bases lay in between. In DNA form, the CDR3 reads TGTGCCACCAGTGATTTGAACGGGTCCGGGGAGCTGTTTTTT. Protein product: CATSDLNGSGELFF.

V usage is TRBV7-9 and J usage is TRBJ1-1, with D maybe TRBD1 (5 bases). This CDR3 contains 12 residues. Germline V gives CDR1 SEHNR, CDR2 FQNEAQ (reference sequence). V lost 1 base, J lost 11 bases, and 11 bases lay in between. CDR3 nucleotide sequence: TGTGCCAGCAGCTTAGAGCAGGGCAGGGCTTTCTTT. Translated, it gives CASSLEQGRAFF.

The chain links TRBV6-1 to TRBJ2-7; D is uncertain. The CDR3 spans 11 residues. Trimming took off 2 bases at V and 3 bases at J, with 2 bases between the two ends. CDR1 is MNHNS and CDR2 is SASEGT in the germline V gene. Here the CDR3 DNA reads TGTGCCAGCAGTGAAATCTACGAGCAGTACTTC. It encodes CASSEIYEQYF.

The chain joins TRBV10-2 to TRBJ2-7; no clear D gene. The CDR3 is made up of 12 amino acids. The V and J ends lost 2 bases and 2 bases respectively, with 4 bases between them. Germline V gene lookup returns CDR1 WSHSY and CDR2 SAAADI. The CDR3 coding sequence is TGCGCCAGCAGTGAGAATCCCTACGAGCAGTACTTC. This codes for CASSENPYEQYF.

The chain is built from TRBV11-2 and TRBJ1-5; 9 nucleotides agree with TRBD1. The CDR3 extends over 12 amino acids. The junction had 6 bases not matched to a gene; V was cut back by 6 bases and J by 12 bases. Germline V gene lookup returns CDR1 SGHAT and CDR2 FQNNGV. The DNA of the CDR3 is TGTGCCAGCAGGGGGACAGGGCCATTCCAGCATTTT. Protein: CASRGTGPFQHF. Based on the CDR3 plus reference TRBV11-2 and TRBJ1-5, the full variable domain is EAGVAQSPRYKIIEKRQSVAFWCNPISGHATLYWYQQILGQGPKLLIQFQNNGVVDDSQLPKDRFSAERLKGVDSTLKIQPAKLEDSAVYLCASRGTGPFQHFGDGTRLSIL.

The genes are TRBV4-1 and TRBJ1-2; D remains unclear. The CDR3 totals 15 residues. Trimming removed 1 base from V and 8 bases from J, with 17 bases in between. Looked up from germline, CDR1 is MGHRA and CDR2 is YSYEKL. The CDR3 reads CASSQGSKRVPGYTF. The CDR3 DNA reads as TGCGCCAGCAGCCAAGGGAGTAAACGGGTACCCGGCTACACCTTC.

This clone was counted once. J is TRBJ2-3 and V is TRBV2, with 7 bases identical to TRBD2. V lost 11 bases to trimming and J lost 0 bases; unmatched junction nucleotides: 11. In germline, CDR1 is SNHLY, CDR2 FYNNEI. The CDR3 covers 15 residues. CDR3 sequence reads: CAHGNPAGSTDTQYF. The CDR3 DNA reads TGTGCCCATGGAAACCCAGCGGGGAGCACAGATACGCAGTATTTT.

V is TRBV19 and J is TRBJ2-3; 12 nucleotides line up with TRBD2. The CDR3 is made up of 14 amino acids. Trimming cost V 5 bases and J 6 bases; bases outside gene matches: 3. CDR1 and CDR2 (germline): LNHDA, SQIVND (reference sequence). CDR3 nucleotides: TGTGCCAGTAGTCGACTAGCGGGGGTTGATACGCAGTATTTT. As protein: CASSRLAGVDTQYF.

The chain combines TRBV9 with TRBJ1-6, with TRBD1 matching over 7 bases. The junction had 7 bases not matched to a gene; V was cut back by 4 bases and J by 6 bases. CDR3 size: 15 residues. Per the germline V gene, CDR1 is SGDLS and CDR2 is YYNGEE. In nucleotides, the CDR3 is TGTGCCAGCAGCCCTTGGGACAGAAGTAATTCACCCCTCCACTTT. This encodes CASSPWDRSNSPLHF.

The chain has TRBV3-1 (or the pseudogene TRBV3-2) and TRBJ1-1; D gene unclear. V was shortened by 4 bases and J by 6 bases, with 15 bases between the two germline ends. Germline assignment: CDR1 LGHDT and CDR2 YNNKEL (reference sequence). The CDR3 loop spans 14 amino acids. DNA for the CDR3: TGTGCCAGCAGCCCCGATATACTCCGACCTGAAGCTTTCTTT. Its translation: CASSPDILRPEAFF.

The chain carries TRBV11-2 and TRBJ1-1; D not certain. Germline values: CDR1 SGHAT, CDR2 FQNNGV. The CDR3 runs to 18 residues. V gave up 7 bases and J gave up 0 bases, with 24 bases separating them. The CDR3 is CASNPGVGRATMNTEAFF. As DNA, the CDR3 is TGTGCCAGCAACCCGGGCGTAGGGCGGGCTACTATGAACACTGAAGCTTTCTTT. The variable domain in full, completed from reference TRBV11-2 and TRBJ1-1, reads EAGVAQSPRYKIIEKRQSVAFWCNPISGHATLYWYQQILGQGPKLLIQFQNNGVVDDSQLPKDRFSAERLKGVDSTLKIQPAKLEDSAVYLCASNPGVGRATMNTEAFFGQGTRLTVV.

This rearrangement joins TRBV5-1 to TRBJ2-1; TRBD2 might be the D (5 bases). Germline CDR1 SGHRS, CDR2 YFSETQ. V lost 4 bases and J lost 1, with 9 bases in between. The CDR3 runs to 14 residues. The CDR3: CASSTTSSYNEQFF. The CDR3 DNA is TGCGCCAGCAGCACTACTAGTTCCTACAATGAGCAGTTCTTC.

The V gene is TRBV2, the J gene TRBJ1-3; 10 bases align to TRBD1. This CDR3 is 17 amino acids long. V shed 6 bases and J 4 bases; nucleotides not matched to a gene: 12. CDR1 is SNHLY and CDR2 is FYNNEI in the germline V gene. This CDR3 is CASRSPGTGAAGNTIYF. CDR3 nucleotide sequence: TGTGCCAGCAGGAGTCCCGGGACAGGGGCGGCGGGAAACACCATATATTTT.

This clone has just one count. V usage is TRBV18 and J usage is TRBJ2-5; D gene uncertain. This CDR3 has 12 amino acids. V dropped 9 bases and J dropped 0 bases, with 8 bases sitting between them. Looked up from germline, CDR1 is KGHSH and CDR2 is LQKENI. Here the CDR3 DNA reads TGTGCCAGTGCGATCTACCAAGAGACCCAGTACTTC. Its translation: CASAIYQETQYF.

This chain uses TRBV12-3 or TRBV12-4 with TRBJ1-5; D remains ambiguous. This CDR3 spans 13 amino acids. Trimming cost V 5 bases and J 3 bases, with 8 bases left between them. In DNA form, the CDR3 reads TGTGCCAGCAGTCCGGGTCTCAATCAGCCCCAGCATTTT. Protein product: CASSPGLNQPQHF.

The gene calls are TRBV7-3 and TRBJ1-1; D uncertain. This CDR3 has 13 residues. With 2 bases removed from V and 7 bases from J, the gap between germline ends came to 11 bases. Germline loops: CDR1 SGHTA, CDR2 FQGTGA. DNA of the CDR3: TGTGCCAGCAGCTTAGATCCGCCGAGTGAAGCTTTCTTT. Translated, it gives CASSLDPPSEAFF.

V is TRBV14 and J is TRBJ2-5, with D perhaps TRBD1 or TRBD2 (5 bases each). The germline V and J ends were trimmed by 4 bases and 5 bases, with 14 bases remaining between them. The germline V gene has CDR1 SGHDN and CDR2 FVKESK. The CDR3 runs to 14 residues. The CDR3 nucleotides are TGTGCCAGCAGCCCAACCATGGGGACGGAGACCCAGTACTTC. Translated, it gives CASSPTMGTETQYF.

This rearrangement joins TRBV5-5 to TRBJ1-1; the match to TRBD1 covers 7 bases. CDR1 and CDR2 from the germline V gene are SGHKS and YYEKEE (reference sequence). V was clipped by 4 bases and J by 4 bases; unmatched bases: 13. The CDR3 has 16 amino acids. The CDR3 sequence is CASSPMTGRFSTEAFF. DNA of the CDR3: TGTGCCAGCAGCCCCATGACAGGGCGGTTCAGCACTGAAGCTTTCTTT.

The CDR3 sequence: CASRGRVVESPLHF. The CDR3 DNA follows: TGTGCCAGCAGGGGCAGGGTGGTCGAGTCACCCCTCCACTTT. V usage is TRBV2 and J usage is TRBJ1-6, with D perhaps matching TRBD1 (5 bases). There are 14 residues in the CDR3. Trimming shortened V by 6 bases and J by 10 bases, and 16 bases separated the two germline ends. Per germline, CDR1 SNHLY and CDR2 FYNNEI.

In its sample, this clone was seen once. The J gene is TRBJ2-7, the V gene TRBV11-1; the match to TRBD1 covers 9 bases. V lost 4 bases and J lost 5; bases outside the gene matches: 9. The germline V gene has CDR1 SGHAT and CDR2 FQDESV (reference sequence). The CDR3 length is 15 residues. CDR3 sequence (DNA): TGTGCCAGCAGCTCTCCGGGGACAGGGCAACACGAGCAGTACTTC. Residues: CASSSPGTGQHEQYF.

The V and J genes are TRBV6-6 and TRBJ2-1; D tentatively fits TRBD1 or TRBD2 (5 bases each). Trimming cost V 4 bases and J 10 bases, with 17 bases left between them. CDR1 MNHNY and CDR2 SVGAGI come from the germline V gene (reference sequence). This CDR3 is 14 amino acids long. The CDR3 DNA is TGTGCCAGCAGTTCCGGGGCGCCTGGGCGAGAGCAGTTCTTC. Its protein product is CASSSGAPGREQFF.

CDR3 DNA sequence: TGTGCCACCAGTGACTCCGGGACAGCTCAAGAGACCCAGTACTTC. Protein product: CATSDSGTAQETQYF. The rearrangement joins TRBV24-1 to TRBJ2-5, with 7 nucleotides matching TRBD1. Germline V gene sequence: CDR1 KGHDR, CDR2 SFDVKD. The CDR3 is made up of 15 amino acids. V gave up 4 bases and J gave up 2 bases; unmatched junction bases: 6.

The J gene is TRBJ2-7, the V gene TRBV5-1; no reliable D call. The CDR3 has 13 residues. With 4 bases removed from V and 2 bases from J, the gap between germline ends came to 10 bases. Germline V gives CDR1 SGHRS, CDR2 YFSETQ. The CDR3 DNA reads as TGCGCCAGCAGCCAGGCTCCCACCTACGAGCAGTACTTC. Encoded protein: CASSQAPTYEQYF.

The CDR3 sequence is CASSQEGGRGSEKLFF. Here the CDR3 DNA reads TGCGCCAGCAGCCAAGAGGGGGGACGGGGGAGTGAAAAACTGTTTTTT. The rearrangement uses TRBV4-1 and TRBJ1-4; weak D call: TRBD1 (5 bases). V lost 0 bases and J 7 bases, leaving 15 bases between the germline ends. The CDR3 runs 16 residues. CDR1 and CDR2 (germline): MGHRA, YSYEKL.

The V and J genes are TRBV15 and TRBJ1-1; D ambiguous. Trimming stripped 0 bases from V and 3 bases from J, with 14 bases between. Looked up from germline, CDR1 is LNHNV and CDR2 is YYDKDF (reference sequence). CDR3 length equals 16 residues. CDR3 sequence (DNA): TGTGCCACCAGCAGAGATCGATGGGGAGGGTACACTGAAGCTTTCTTT. This gives the protein CATSRDRWGGYTEAFF.

The V gene is TRBV5-4, the J gene TRBJ2-3; 9 bases line up with TRBD2. CDR1 and CDR2 (germline): SGHNT, YYREEE (reference sequence). The V segment lost 3 bases and the J segment 5 bases; nucleotides outside the gene matches: 7. The CDR3 runs 15 residues. Written as DNA, the CDR3 is TGTGCCAGCAGCTCCGCGGGGGGGGCTATAGATACGCAGTATTTT. Its translation: CASSSAGGAIDTQYF.

This chain links TRBV3-1 (or the pseudogene TRBV3-2) with TRBJ2-1; D might be TRBD1 (6 bases). Germline V gene data show CDR1 as LGHDT and CDR2 as YNNKEL (reference sequence). The CDR3 sequence is 16 residues long. Trimming took 4 bases from V and 4 from J, leaving 17 bases between them. CDR3 bases: TGTGCCAGCAGCCTTGTGTTGGGGGCCCCATACAATGAGCAGTTCTTC. Translation: CASSLVLGAPYNEQFF.

The J gene is TRBJ2-7, the V gene TRBV12-3 or TRBV12-4; 8 bases line up with TRBD1. V shed 6 bases, J shed 13 bases, and the junction held 8 bases outside the gene matches. CDR3 size: 11 residues. This CDR3 reads CASSSGQAIYF. The DNA for the CDR3 is TGTGCCAGCAGCTCGGGACAGGCCATTTACTTC.